This T cell receptor beta chain was identified during a study of blood T cell repertoires in COVID-19. Study as a whole: Sites in the United States, Italy and Spain provided acute and convalescent COVID-19 samples.

It was during active infection that Seattle patients were enrolled and then longitudinally followed. Details on this clone: In the same sample, other DNA sequences code for this CDR3.

How the authors handled the data: Estimates of nucleated cell counts were drawn from the amplification of reference gene primers. Profiling relied on immunoSEQ multiplex PCR, and the TCRdb table lists in-frame clones only, not all of them. V and J calls and clone size are given by that table; D and trimming were obtained from the DNA. The data contain approximately 280,000 clones, about nine tenths of them singletons. The receptor's source is a woman in her 30s with COVID-19, enrolled during active disease. The sequenced sample was peripheral blood.

The CDR3: CASSLRDTQYF. The CDR3 nucleotides read TGTGCCAGCAGCCTTCGAGATACGCAGTATTTT. This chain connects TRBV5-4 to TRBJ2-3, with no clear D. V lost 4 bases, J lost 5 bases, and 5 bases lay in between. CDR1 SGHNT and CDR2 YYREEE come from the germline V gene (reference sequence). The CDR3 has 11 residues. Full variable domain (remainder filled in from reference TRBV5-4 and TRBJ2-3): ETGVTQSPTHLIKTRGQQVTLRCSSQSGHNTVSWYQQALGQGPQFIFQYYREEENGRGNFPPRFSGLQFPNYSSELNVNALELDDSALYLCASSLRDTQYFGPGTRLTVL.